The 13 T cell receptor beta chains below were found in one sample sequenced in a study of metastatic and nonmetastatic thyroid tumors. Using MiXCR, TCRdb reanalyzed the PCR reads. The sample comprises about 50,000 clones, roughly 20% of which are singletons, and 4% to 5% rests with the top ten. Before thyroid surgery, none of the patients had received any treatment. Sequenced sample: blood. These receptor sequences come from a female donor with papillary thyroid cancer or a benign thyroid nodule (not recorded which). Some clones in this sample may be carry-over from other donors' samples.

Turning to this clone: Relative to the germline gene, one junction end is altered; a read error may explain this. The genes are TRBV20-1 and TRBJ2-1; D is perhaps TRBD2 (5 bases). CDR1 is DFQATT and CDR2 is SNEGSKA in the germline V gene (reference sequence). This CDR3 has 11 residues. The chain's CDR3 is CSAGEGDEHLF. The CDR3 coding sequence is TGCAGTGCTGGTGAGGGTGATGAGCACTTATTC.

This chain links TRBV5-1 with TRBJ2-2; 11 positions agree with TRBD2. In germline, CDR1 is SGHRS, CDR2 YFSETQ. The CDR3 has 17 amino acids. The V gene end was trimmed by 6 bases and the J gene end by 7 bases; junction bases not matched to a gene: 14. CDR3 region: CASIGSLAGVPIGELFF. The CDR3 DNA is TGCGCCAGCATCGGTTCACTAGCGGGAGTGCCGATCGGGGAGCTGTTTTTT.

As to this clone: Its ends do not fully match the called genes, so a read error is possible. This rearrangement joins TRBV12-5 to TRBJ2-7; D perhaps matches TRBD1 (5 bases). This CDR3 spans 15 amino acids. Per the germline V gene, CDR1 is LGHNT and CDR2 is FRNRAP. CDR3 in DNA: TGTGCAAGTGGTTTTGTAACAGGCAGAAGCCACGAGCAGTACTTC. Its translation: CASGFVTGRSHEQYF. Combining the CDR3 with reference TRBV12-5 and TRBJ2-7 gives the whole variable domain DARVTQTPRHKVTEMGQEVTMRCQPILGHNTVFWYRQTMMQGLELLAYFRNRAPLDDSGMPKDRFSAEMPDATLATLKIQPSEPRDSAVYFCASGFVTGRSHEQYFGPGTRLTVT.

The table lists this clone with many counts. The DNA for the CDR3 is TGTGCCACCAGCAGATTGGACAGGGTGAATTCACCCCTCCACTTT. It codes for CATSRLDRVNSPLHF. The chain combines TRBV15 with TRBJ1-6; TRBD1 aligns across 8 bases. This CDR3 comprises 15 residues. CDR1 and CDR2 from the germline V gene are LNHNV and YYDKDF (reference sequence). V was clipped by 2 bases and J by 7 bases; unmatched bases: 4.

Concerning this clone itself: The junction departs from germline at one end; a sequencing error may be responsible. The V and J genes are TRBV27 and TRBJ2-5; the D is unclear. The CDR3 consists of 13 residues. The germline gives CDR1 MNHEY, CDR2 SMNVEV (reference sequence). The CDR3 reads CSSSPAWVETQYF. DNA of the CDR3: TGTTCCAGCAGTCCCGCATGGGTGGAGACCCAGTACTTC.

In the case of this clone: At one boundary the junction diverges from the germline segment, which might be a read error. The genes are TRBV6-1 and TRBJ1-4, with a tentative D call TRBD1 (5 bases). The CDR3 has 16 residues. CDR1 and CDR2 (germline): MNHNS, SASEGT. CDR3 sequence (DNA): TGTGCCAGCAGCCCTTCGCCAGGGACGGAACTTGAAAAACGGTTATTT. Protein sequence: CASSPSPGTELEKRLF.

This clone was observed at least ten times. The rearrangement links TRBV7-9 to TRBJ1-4; weak D call: TRBD1 (6 bases). Germline lookup yields CDR1 SEHNR and CDR2 FQNEAQ (reference sequence). The V end lost 5 bases, the J end lost 0 bases, and 10 bases lay between the germline ends. This CDR3 spans 15 amino acids. CDR3 in amino acids: CASSPRTATNEKLFF. The CDR3 DNA reads as TGTGCCAGCAGCCCCCGGACAGCAACTAATGAAAAACTGTTTTTT.

Turning to this clone: It may be a read error: a sequence one base away is much more abundant. The DNA of the CDR3 is TGTGCCGGCAGTTACACCGGACAGCCCTCCTACAATGAGAAGTTCTTC. It translates to CAGSYTGQPSYNEKFF. The chain employs TRBV6-6 and TRBJ2-1, with a possible D match to TRBD1 (6 bases). Germline CDR1 reads MNHNY; CDR2 reads SVGAGI (reference sequence). This CDR3 contains 16 residues.

In its sample, this clone was seen a few times. A single base separates this from a much larger clone, so it may be a read error. This chain links TRBV10-1 with TRBJ1-3; the D gene is possibly TRBD1 (5 bases). CDR1 WNHNN and CDR2 SYGVQD come from the germline V gene (reference sequence). CDR3 length: 14 amino acids. CDR3 DNA: TGCGCCAGAAGTGACGGGGGGATTGGAAACACCATATATTTT. Amino acid sequence: CARSDGGIGNTIYF.

The table lists this clone with many counts. The chain couples TRBV11-1 to TRBJ2-2; D is possibly TRBD1 (6 bases). This CDR3 has 16 residues. Germline V gene sequence: CDR1 SGHAT, CDR2 FQDESV (reference sequence). The ends were cut back, 5 bases at V and 2 bases at J, with 15 bases in the middle. The CDR3 region is CASSPEGHLNTGELFF. The CDR3 nucleotides are TGTGCCAGCAGCCCAGAGGGACACCTAAACACCGGGGAGCTGTTTTTT.

This clone was recorded many times. The V call is TRBV28, the J call TRBJ2-3; 7 nucleotides line up with TRBD2. CDR3 length equals 14 residues. CDR1 and CDR2 (germline): MDHEN, SYDVKM. V trimming: 6 bases; J trimming: 0 bases; junction bases outside the gene matches: 3. In DNA, the CDR3 is TGTGCCAGCAGCTTTAGCGGGAGCACAGATACGCAGTATTTT. Its translation: CASSFSGSTDTQYF.

This clone was seen repeatedly, ten times or more. This chain connects TRBV6-1 to TRBJ2-1, with 7 bases aligning to TRBD2. This CDR3 is built from 16 residues. Trimming removed 5 bases from V and 0 bases from J; junction bases left unmatched: 7. In germline, CDR1 is MNHNS, CDR2 SASEGT. As DNA, the CDR3 is TGTGCCAGCAGTCAAATTAGCGGGCACTCCTACAATGAGCAGTTCTTC. It is translated as CASSQISGHSYNEQFF.

In the case of this clone: This likely comes from a read error, as the CDR3 has no conserved phenylalanine or tryptophan at its end. This rearrangement joins TRBV5-1 to TRBJ2-3; 7 nucleotides line up with TRBD2. The germline CDR1 and CDR2 sequences are SGHRS and YFSETQ. Trimming removed 5 bases from V and 2 bases from J; junction bases left unmatched: 5. The CDR3 loop spans 14 amino acids. This chain's CDR3 is CASSRLADTDTQYV. The CDR3 nucleotides are TGCGCCAGCAGTAGGCTAGCGGACACAGATACGCAGTATGTT.